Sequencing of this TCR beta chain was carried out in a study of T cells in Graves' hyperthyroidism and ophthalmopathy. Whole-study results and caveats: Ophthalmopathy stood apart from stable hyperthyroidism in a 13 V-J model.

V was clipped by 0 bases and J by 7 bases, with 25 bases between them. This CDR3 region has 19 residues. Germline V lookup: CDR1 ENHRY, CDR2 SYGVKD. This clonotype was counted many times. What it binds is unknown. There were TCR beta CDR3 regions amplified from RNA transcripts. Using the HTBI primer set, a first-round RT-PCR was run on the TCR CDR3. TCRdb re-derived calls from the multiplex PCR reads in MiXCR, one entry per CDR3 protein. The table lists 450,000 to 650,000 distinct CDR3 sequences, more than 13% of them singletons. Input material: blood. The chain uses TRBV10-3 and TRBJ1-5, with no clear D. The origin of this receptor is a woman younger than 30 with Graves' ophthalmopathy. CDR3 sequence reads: CAISESAFVTGNMAQPQHF. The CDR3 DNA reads TGTGCCATCAGTGAGTCGGCATTCGTGACGGGGAATATGGCACAGCCCCAGCATTTT.